Sequencing of this T cell receptor beta chain was carried out in a study of Graves' ophthalmopathy and Graves' hyperthyroidism. About the study: At initial diagnosis, peripheral blood was obtained, and this preceded any treatment.

V dropped 5 bases and J dropped 7; count of bases not matched to a gene: 14. This CDR3 has 16 amino acids. Germline V gene data show CDR1 as SGHAT and CDR2 as FQDESV (reference sequence). Hyperthyroidism cases were recent diagnoses of under 2 months' duration in people aged 18 to 65. Amplification from RNA transcripts yielded the TCR beta CDR3 regions. First-round RT-PCR employed HTBI primers, with a second-round multiplex PCR after it. TCRdb ran MiXCR on the multiplex PCR reads and lists one entry per CDR3 protein. This sample has 680,000 or so distinct CDR3 sequences; 22% occur once, and the top ten carry approximately 6.9%. The sample holds many counts of this clonotype.

This TCR was sampled from a young woman with stable Graves' hyperthyroidism. Some clones in this sample may be carry-over from other donors' samples. The sequenced material came from peripheral blood. The V call is TRBV11-1, the J call TRBJ1-2, with 9 bases fitting TRBD1. The CDR3 loop reads CASSPAGQGLGTGYTF. The CDR3 DNA follows: TGTGCCAGCAGCCCCGCCGGACAGGGGTTGGGAACTGGCTACACCTTC.